The clone carrying this TCR beta chain appeared a few times. Its matching antigen is unknown. PCR employed 60 Vbeta and 13 Jbeta primers. Clones were read by immunoSEQ multiplex PCR, and TCRdb kept only the in-frame ones, dropping some. The table includes about 83,000 clones, 70% to 80% detected once. The data derive from a study of cytomegalovirus exposure and HLA in healthy donors. The wider study: Most genotyped donors, around 78% of around 370, had Caucasian-associated genetic ancestry.

There are 19 residues in the CDR3. From germline, CDR1 is SGHVS and CDR2 FQNEAQ. V was pared by 1 base and J by 0 bases, with 7 bases of the junction left unmatched. Overall study findings and caveats: In a later analysis, HLA-associated beta chains showed higher expansion and lower generation probabilities than comparable chains. A later analysis revealed that TCR association rates differed between HLA loci, peaking at DRB1 and bottoming out at HLA-C. The sole available immune exposure information was CMV serostatus.

The TCR originated in a man in his 60s in good health and CMV-seronegative. The chain couples TRBV7-8 to TRBJ2-3; 13 bases line up with TRBD2. What was sequenced was PBMCs. The CDR3 here is CASSLVLTSGRLSTDTQYF. Written as DNA, the CDR3 is TGTGCCAGCAGCTTAGTCTTGACTAGCGGGAGGCTAAGCACAGATACGCAGTATTTT. Full variable domain (missing parts from reference TRBV7-8 and TRBJ2-3): GAGVSQSPRYKVAKRGQDVALRCDPISGHVSLFWYQQALGQGPEFLTYFQNEAQLDKSGLPSDRFFAERPEGSVSTLKIQRTQQEDSAVYLCASSLVLTSGRLSTDTQYFGPGTRLTVL.